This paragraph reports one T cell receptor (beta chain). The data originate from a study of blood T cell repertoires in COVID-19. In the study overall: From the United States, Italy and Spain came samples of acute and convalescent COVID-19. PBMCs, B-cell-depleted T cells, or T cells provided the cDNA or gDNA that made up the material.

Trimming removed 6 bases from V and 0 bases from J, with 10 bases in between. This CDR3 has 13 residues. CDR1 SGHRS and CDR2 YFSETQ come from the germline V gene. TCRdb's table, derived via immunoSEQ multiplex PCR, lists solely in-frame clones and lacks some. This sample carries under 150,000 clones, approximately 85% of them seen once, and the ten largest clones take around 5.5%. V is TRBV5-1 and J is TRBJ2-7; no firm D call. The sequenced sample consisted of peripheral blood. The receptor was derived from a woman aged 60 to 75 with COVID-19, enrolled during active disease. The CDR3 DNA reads TGCGCCAGCACTGAGTTGCCCTCCTACGAGCAGTACTTC. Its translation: CASTELPSYEQYF.